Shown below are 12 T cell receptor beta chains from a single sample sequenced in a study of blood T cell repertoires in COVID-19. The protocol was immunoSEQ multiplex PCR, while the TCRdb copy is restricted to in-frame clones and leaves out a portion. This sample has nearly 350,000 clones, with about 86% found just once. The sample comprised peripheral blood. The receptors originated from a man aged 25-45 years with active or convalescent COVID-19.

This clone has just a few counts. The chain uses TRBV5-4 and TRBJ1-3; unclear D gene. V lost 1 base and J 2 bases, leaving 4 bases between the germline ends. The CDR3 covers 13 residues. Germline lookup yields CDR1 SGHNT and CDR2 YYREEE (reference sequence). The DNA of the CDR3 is TGTGCCAGCAGCTTGACAGCTGGAAACACCATATATTTT. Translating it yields CASSLTAGNTIYF.

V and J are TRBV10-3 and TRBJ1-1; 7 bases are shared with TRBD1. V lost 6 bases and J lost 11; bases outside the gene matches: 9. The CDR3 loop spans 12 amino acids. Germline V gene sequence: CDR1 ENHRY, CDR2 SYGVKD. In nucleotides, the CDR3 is TGTGCCATCAGGGGGGACAGCTGGGATGCTTTCTTT. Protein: CAIRGDSWDAFF.

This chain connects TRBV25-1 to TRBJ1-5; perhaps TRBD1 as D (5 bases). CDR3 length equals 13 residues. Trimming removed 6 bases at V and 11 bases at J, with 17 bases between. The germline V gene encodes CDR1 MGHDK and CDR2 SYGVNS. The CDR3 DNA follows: TGTGCCAGCAGCCCTGGGGGGGGAAAGGCCCAGCATTTT. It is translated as CASSPGGGKAQHF.

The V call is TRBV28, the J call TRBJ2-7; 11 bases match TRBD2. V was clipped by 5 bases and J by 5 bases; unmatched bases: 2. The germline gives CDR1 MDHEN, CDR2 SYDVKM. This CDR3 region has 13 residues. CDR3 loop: CASSQTSGDEQYF. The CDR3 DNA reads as TGTGCCAGCAGTCAGACTAGCGGGGACGAGCAGTACTTC.

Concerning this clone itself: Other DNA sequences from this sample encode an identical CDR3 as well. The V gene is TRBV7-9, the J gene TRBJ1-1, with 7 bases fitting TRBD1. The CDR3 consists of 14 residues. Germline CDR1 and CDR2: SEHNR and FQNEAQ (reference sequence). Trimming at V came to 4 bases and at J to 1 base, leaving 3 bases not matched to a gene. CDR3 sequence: CASSYGTANTEAFF. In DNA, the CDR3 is TGTGCCAGCAGCTACGGGACAGCGAACACTGAAGCTTTCTTT.

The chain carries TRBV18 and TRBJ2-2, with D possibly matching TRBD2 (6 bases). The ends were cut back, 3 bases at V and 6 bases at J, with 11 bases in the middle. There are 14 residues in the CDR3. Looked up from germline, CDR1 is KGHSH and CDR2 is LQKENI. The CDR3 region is CASSPRGDSGELFF. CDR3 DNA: TGTGCCAGCTCACCTAGAGGGGACTCCGGGGAGCTGTTTTTT.

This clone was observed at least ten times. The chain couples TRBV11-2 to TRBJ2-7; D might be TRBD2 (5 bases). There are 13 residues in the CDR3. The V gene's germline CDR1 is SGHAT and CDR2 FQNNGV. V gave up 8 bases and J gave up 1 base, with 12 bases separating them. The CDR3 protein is CASARGASYEQYF. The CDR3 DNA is TGTGCCAGCGCCCGGGGAGCTTCCTACGAGCAGTACTTC.

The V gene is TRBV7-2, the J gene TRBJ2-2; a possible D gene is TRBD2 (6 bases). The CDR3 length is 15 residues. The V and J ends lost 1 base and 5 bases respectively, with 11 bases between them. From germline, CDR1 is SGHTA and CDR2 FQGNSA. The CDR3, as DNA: TGTGCCAGCAGCTTAGTCGGAGGGCTGACCGGGGAGCTGTTTTTT. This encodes CASSLVGGLTGELFF.

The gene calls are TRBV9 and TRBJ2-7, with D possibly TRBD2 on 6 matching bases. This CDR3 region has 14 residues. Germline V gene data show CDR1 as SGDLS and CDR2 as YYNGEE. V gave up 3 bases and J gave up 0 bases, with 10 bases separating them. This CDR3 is CASSAGTYSYEQYF. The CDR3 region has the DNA TGTGCCAGCAGCGCCGGGACTTACTCCTACGAGCAGTACTTC.

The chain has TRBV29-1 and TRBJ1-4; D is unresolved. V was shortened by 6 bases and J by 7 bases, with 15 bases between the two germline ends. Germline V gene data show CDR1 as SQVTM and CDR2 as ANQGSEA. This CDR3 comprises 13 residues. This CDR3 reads CSVASRQAEKLFF. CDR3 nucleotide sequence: TGCAGCGTCGCGTCCCGGCAGGCTGAAAAACTGTTTTTT.

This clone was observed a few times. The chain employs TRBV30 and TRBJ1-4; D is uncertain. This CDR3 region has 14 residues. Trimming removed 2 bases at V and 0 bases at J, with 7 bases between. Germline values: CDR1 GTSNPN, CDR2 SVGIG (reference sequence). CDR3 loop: CAWSRLSTNEKLFF. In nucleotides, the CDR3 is TGTGCCTGGAGTCGTCTTTCAACTAATGAAAAACTGTTTTTT.

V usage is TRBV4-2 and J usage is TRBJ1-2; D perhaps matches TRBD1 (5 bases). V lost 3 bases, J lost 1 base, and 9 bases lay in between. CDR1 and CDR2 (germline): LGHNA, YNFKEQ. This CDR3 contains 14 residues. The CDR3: CASSHRDYNYGYTF. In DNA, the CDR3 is TGTGCCAGCAGCCACAGGGATTATAACTATGGCTACACCTTC.